Below are 2 T cell receptor beta chains sequenced from a single sample in a study of blood T cell repertoires in COVID-19. Sequencing used immunoSEQ multiplex PCR; TCRdb keeps in-frame clones, though not all of them. The repertoire includes roughly 250,000 clones, about 85% of them detected once, and 0.85% to 0.9% sits in the top ten. Sequencing input: peripheral blood. The receptors originated from a human donor with COVID-19, enrolled during active disease. The donor label of this sample is uncertain.

The chain has TRBV28 and TRBJ1-2, with 7 bases that match TRBD1. Germline CDR1 is MDHEN and CDR2 is SYDVKM. The length of the CDR3 is 16 residues. Trimming at V came to 4 bases and at J to 7 bases, leaving 15 bases not matched to a gene. The CDR3 DNA is TGTGCCAGCAGTTCCGGGACAGCACTTTCCTTTGTTGGCTACACCTTC. Residues: CASSSGTALSFVGYTF.

The rearrangement joins TRBV5-8 to TRBJ2-1; 8 bases line up with TRBD2. V lost 4 bases and J lost 2; bases outside the gene matches: 5. This CDR3 contains 15 residues. Germline CDR1 is SGHTS and CDR2 is YDEGEE. CDR3 sequence: CASSSRGRTYNEQFF. The CDR3 bases are TGTGCCAGCAGCAGTCGCGGGAGGACCTACAATGAGCAGTTCTTC.